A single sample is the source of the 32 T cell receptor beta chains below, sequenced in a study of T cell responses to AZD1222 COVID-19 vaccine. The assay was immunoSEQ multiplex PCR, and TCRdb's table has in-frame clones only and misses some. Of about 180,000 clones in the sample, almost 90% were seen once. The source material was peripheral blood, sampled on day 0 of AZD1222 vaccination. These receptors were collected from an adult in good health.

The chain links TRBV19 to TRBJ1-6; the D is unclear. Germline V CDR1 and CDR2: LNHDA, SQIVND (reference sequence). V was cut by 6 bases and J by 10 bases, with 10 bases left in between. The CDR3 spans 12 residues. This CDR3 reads CASRPRGSPLHF. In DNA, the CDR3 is TGTGCCAGTAGACCCCGTGGCTCACCCCTCCACTTT.

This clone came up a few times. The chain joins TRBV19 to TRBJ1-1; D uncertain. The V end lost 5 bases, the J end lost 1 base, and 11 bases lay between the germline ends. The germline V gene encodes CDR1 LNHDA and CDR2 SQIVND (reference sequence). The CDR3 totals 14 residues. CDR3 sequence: CASSGQTGNTEAFF. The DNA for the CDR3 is TGTGCCAGTAGTGGGCAGACGGGGAACACTGAAGCTTTCTTT.

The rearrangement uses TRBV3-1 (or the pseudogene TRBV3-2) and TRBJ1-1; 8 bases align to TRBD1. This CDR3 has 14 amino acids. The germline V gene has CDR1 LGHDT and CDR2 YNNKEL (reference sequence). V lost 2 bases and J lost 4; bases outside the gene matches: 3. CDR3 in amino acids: CASSQQGACTEAFF. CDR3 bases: TGTGCCAGCAGCCAACAGGGGGCTTGCACTGAAGCTTTCTTT.

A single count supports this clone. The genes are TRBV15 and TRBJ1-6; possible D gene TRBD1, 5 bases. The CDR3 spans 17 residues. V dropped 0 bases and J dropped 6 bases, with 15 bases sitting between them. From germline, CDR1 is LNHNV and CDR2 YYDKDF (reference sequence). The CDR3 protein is CATSRDKGGAGNSPLHF. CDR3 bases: TGTGCCACCAGCAGAGATAAAGGAGGGGCGGGTAATTCACCCCTCCACTTT.

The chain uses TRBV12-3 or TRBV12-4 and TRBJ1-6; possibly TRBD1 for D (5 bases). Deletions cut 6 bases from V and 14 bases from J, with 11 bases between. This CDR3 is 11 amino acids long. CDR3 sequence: CASSRGVSLHF. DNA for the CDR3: TGTGCCAGCAGCCGAGGGGTATCCCTCCACTTT.

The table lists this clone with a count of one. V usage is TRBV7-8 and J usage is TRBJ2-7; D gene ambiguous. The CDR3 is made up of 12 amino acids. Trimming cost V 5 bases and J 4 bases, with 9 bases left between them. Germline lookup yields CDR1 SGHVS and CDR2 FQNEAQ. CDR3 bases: TGTGCCAGCAGCCCCTCGAGGTACGAGCAGTACTTC. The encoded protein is CASSPSRYEQYF.

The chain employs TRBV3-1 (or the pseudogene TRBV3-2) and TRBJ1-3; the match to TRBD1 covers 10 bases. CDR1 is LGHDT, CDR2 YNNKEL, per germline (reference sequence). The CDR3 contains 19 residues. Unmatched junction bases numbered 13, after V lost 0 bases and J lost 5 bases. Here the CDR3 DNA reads TGTGCCAGCAGCCAAGATGACCCTTGGACAGGGGGTACTAGAAACACCATATATTTT. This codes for CASSQDDPWTGGTRNTIYF.

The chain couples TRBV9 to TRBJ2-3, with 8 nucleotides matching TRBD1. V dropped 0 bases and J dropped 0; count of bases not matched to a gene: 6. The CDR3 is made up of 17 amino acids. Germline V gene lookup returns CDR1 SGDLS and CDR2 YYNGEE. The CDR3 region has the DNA TGTGCCAGCAGCGTAGCGGCATACAGGGGGAGCACAGATACGCAGTATTTT. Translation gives CASSVAAYRGSTDTQYF.

CDR3 sequence (DNA): TGTGCCAGCAGCTTTGTTCAGGGAGGGCTCAGGCAGCCCCAGCATTTT. Protein: CASSFVQGGLRQPQHF. V gene TRBV5-8 combines with J gene TRBJ1-5, with D maybe TRBD1 (5 bases). This CDR3 has 16 residues. Germline V gives CDR1 SGHTS, CDR2 YDEGEE. The germline V and J ends were trimmed by 2 bases and 7 bases, with 19 bases remaining between them.

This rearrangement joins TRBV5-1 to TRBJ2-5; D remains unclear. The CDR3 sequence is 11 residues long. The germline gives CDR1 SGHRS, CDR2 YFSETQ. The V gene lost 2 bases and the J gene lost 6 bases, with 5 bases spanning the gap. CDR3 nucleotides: TGCGCCAGCAGCTTAGGGAAGACCCAGTACTTC. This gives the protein CASSLGKTQYF.

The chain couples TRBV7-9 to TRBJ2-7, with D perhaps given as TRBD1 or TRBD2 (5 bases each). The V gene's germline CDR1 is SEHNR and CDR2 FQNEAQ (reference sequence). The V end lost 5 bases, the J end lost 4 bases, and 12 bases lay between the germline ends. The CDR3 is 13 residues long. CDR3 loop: CASSPPGTYEQYF. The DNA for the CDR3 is TGTGCCAGCAGCCCCCCCGGGACGTACGAGCAGTACTTC.

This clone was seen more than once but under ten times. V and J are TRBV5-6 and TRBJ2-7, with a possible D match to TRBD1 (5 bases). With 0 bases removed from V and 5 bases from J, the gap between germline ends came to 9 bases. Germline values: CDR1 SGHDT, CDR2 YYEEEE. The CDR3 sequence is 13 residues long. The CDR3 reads CASSLVQGHEQYF. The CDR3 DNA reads TGTGCCAGCAGCTTGGTTCAGGGCCACGAGCAGTACTTC.

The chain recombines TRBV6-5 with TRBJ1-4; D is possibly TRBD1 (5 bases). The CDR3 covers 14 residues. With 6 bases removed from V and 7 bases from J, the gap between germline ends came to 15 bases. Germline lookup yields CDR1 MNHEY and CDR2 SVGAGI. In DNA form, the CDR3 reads TGTGCCAGCAGCCGGGGCCAACCCGGTGAAAAACTGTTTTTT. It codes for CASSRGQPGEKLFF.

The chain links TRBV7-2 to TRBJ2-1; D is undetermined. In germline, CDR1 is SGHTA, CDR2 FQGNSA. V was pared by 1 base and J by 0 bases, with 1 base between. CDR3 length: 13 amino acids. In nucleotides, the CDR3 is TGTGCCAGCAGCTTAGGCTCCTACAATGAGCAGTTCTTC. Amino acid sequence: CASSLGSYNEQFF. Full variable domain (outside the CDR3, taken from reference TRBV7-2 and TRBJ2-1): GAGVSQSPSNKVTEKGKDVELRCDPISGHTALYWYRQSLGQGLEFLIYFQGNSAPDKSGLPSDRFSAERTGGSVSTLTIQRTQQEDSAVYLCASSLGSYNEQFFGPGTRLTVL.

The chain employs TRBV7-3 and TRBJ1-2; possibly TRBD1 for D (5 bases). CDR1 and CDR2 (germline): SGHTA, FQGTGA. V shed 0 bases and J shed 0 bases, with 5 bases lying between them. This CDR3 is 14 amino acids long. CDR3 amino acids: CASSLTGANYGYTF. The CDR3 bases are TGTGCCAGCAGCTTAACGGGGGCTAACTATGGCTACACCTTC.

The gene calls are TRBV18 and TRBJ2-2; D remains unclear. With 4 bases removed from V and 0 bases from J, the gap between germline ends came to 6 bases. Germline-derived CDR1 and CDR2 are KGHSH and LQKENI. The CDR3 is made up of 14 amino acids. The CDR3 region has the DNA TGTGCCAGCTCACAAAGAGCGAACACCGGGGAGCTGTTTTTT. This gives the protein CASSQRANTGELFF.

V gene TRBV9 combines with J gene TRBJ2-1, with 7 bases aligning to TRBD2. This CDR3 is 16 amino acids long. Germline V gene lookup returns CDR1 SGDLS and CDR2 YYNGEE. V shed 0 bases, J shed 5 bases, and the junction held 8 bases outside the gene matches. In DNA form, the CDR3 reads TGTGCCAGCAGCGTAGGCCCTCGGGAGGCTCACAATGAGCAGTTCTTC. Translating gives CASSVGPREAHNEQFF.

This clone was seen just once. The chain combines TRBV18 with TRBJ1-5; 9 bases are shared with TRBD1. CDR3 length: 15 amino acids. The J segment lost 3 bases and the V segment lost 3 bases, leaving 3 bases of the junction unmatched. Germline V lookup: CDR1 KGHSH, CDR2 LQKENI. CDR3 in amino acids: CASSPGQGVNQPQHF. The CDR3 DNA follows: TGTGCCAGCTCACCGGGACAGGGTGTCAATCAGCCCCAGCATTTT.

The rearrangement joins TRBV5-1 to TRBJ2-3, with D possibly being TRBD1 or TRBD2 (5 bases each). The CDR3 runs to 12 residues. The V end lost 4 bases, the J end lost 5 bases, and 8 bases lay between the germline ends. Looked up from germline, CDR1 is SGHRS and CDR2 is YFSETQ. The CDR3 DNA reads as TGCGCCAGCAGCCCAGGGAGAGATACGCAGTATTTT. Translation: CASSPGRDTQYF. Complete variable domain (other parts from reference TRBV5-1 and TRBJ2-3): KAGVTQTPRYLIKTRGQQVTLSCSPISGHRSVSWYQQTPGQGLQFLFEYFSETQRNKGNFPGRFSGRQFSNSRSEMNVSTLELGDSALYLCASSPGRDTQYFGPGTRLTVL.

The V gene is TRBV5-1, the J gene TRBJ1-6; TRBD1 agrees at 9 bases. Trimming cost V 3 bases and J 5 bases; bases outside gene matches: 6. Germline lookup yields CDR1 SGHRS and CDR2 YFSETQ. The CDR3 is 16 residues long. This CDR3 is CASSSGQGLNNSPLHF. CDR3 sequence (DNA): TGCGCCAGCAGCTCGGGACAGGGACTAAATAATTCACCCCTCCACTTT.

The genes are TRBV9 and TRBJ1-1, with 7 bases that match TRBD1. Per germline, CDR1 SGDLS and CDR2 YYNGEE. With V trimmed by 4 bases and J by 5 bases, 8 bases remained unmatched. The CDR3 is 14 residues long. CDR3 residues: CASSPHRGLTEAFF. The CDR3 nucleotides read TGTGCCAGCAGCCCTCACAGGGGTTTAACTGAAGCTTTCTTT. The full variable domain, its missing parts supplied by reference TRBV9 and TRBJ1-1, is DSGVTQTPKHLITATGQRVTLRCSPRSGDLSVYWYQQSLDQGLQFLIQYYNGEERAKGNILERFSAQQFPDLHSELNLSSLELGDSALYFCASSPHRGLTEAFFGQGTRLTVV.

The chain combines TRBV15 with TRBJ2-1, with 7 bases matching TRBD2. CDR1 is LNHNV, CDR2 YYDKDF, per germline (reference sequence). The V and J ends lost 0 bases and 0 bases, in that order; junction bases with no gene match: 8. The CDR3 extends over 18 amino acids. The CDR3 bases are TGTGCCACCAGCAGAGATCCAGCGGGGAGGATCTCCTACAATGAGCAGTTCTTC. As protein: CATSRDPAGRISYNEQFF.

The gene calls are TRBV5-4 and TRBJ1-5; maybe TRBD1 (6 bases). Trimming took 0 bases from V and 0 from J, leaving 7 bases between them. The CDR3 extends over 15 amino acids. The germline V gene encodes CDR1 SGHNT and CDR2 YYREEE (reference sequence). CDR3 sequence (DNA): TGTGCCAGCAGCTTGGGACAGGATAGCAATCAGCCCCAGCATTTT. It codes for CASSLGQDSNQPQHF.

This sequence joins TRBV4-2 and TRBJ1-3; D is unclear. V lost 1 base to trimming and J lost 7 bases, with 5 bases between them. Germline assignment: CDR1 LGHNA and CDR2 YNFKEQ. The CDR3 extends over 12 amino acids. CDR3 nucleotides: TGTGCCAGCAGCCAAGGCCCCAACACCATATATTTT. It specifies CASSQGPNTIYF.

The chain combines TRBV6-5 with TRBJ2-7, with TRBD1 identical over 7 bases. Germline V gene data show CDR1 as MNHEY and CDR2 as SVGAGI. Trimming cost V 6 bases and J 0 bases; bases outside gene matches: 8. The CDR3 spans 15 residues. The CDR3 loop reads CASRSVGGRSYEQYF. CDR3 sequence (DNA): TGTGCCAGCAGGTCAGTAGGGGGCCGCTCCTACGAGCAGTACTTC.

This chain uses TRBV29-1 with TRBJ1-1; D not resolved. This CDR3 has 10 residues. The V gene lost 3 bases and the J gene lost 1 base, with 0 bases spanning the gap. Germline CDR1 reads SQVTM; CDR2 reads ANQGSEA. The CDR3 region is CSVENTEAFF. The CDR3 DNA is TGCAGCGTTGAGAACACTGAAGCTTTCTTT.

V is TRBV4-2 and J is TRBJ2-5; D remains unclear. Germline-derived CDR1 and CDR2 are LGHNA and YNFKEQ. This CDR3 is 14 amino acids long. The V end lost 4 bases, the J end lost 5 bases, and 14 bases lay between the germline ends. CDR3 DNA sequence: TGTGCCAGCAGCCGCCTTTTAGGTGGGGAGACCCAGTACTTC. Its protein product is CASSRLLGGETQYF.

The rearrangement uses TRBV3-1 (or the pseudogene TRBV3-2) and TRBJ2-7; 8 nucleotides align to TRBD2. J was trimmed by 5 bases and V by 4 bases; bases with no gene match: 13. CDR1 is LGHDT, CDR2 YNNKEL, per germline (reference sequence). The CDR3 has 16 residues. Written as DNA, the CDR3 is TGTGCCAGCAGCCTAAGGGGAGGACTAGCCGAACACGAGCAGTACTTC. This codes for CASSLRGGLAEHEQYF.

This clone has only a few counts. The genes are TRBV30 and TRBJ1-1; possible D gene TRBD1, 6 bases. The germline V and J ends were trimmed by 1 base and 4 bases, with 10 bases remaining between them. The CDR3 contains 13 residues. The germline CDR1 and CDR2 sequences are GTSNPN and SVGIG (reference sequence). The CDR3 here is CAWSGLGATEAFF. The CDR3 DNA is TGTGCCTGGAGTGGTCTGGGGGCCACTGAAGCTTTCTTT.

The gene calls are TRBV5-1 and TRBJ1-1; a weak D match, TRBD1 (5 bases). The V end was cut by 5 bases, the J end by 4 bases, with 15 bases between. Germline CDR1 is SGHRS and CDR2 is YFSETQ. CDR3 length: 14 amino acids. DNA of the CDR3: TGCGCCAGCAGTATGGGAGGGAGGGGCACTGAAGCTTTCTTT. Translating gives CASSMGGRGTEAFF.

This chain's CDR3 is CSVQQGYTEAFF. CDR3 in DNA: TGCAGCGTCCAACAGGGTTACACTGAAGCTTTCTTT. This chain uses TRBV29-1 with TRBJ1-1, with D maybe TRBD1 (6 bases). The CDR3 is 12 amino acids. The V gene lost 6 bases and the J gene lost 3 bases, with 11 bases spanning the gap. The germline CDR1 and CDR2 sequences are SQVTM and ANQGSEA.

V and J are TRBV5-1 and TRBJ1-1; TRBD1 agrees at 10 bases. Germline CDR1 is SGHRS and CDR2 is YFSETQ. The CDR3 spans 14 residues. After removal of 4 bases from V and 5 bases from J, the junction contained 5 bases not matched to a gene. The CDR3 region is CASSPGTGVTEAFF. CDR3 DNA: TGCGCCAGCAGCCCCGGGACAGGGGTTACTGAAGCTTTCTTT.